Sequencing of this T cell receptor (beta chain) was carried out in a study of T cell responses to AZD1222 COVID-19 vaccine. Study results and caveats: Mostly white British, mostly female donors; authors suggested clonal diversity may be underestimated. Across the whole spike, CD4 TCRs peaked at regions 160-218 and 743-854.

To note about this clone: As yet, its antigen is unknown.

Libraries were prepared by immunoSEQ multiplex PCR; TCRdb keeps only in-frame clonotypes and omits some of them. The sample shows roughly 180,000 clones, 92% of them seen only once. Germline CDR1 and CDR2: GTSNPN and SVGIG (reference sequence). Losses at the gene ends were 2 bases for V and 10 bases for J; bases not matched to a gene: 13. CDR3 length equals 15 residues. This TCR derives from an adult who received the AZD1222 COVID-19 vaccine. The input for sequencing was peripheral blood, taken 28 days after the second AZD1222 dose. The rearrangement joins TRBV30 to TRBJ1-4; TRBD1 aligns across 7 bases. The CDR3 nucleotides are TGTGCCTGGAGTTTCGACAGGGTCAGCGTAGGAAAACTGTTTTTT. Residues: CAWSFDRVSVGKLFF.